The 16 T cell receptor beta chains presented below share a single source sample, sequenced in a study of radiation and T cells in renal cell carcinoma. The protocol was immunoSEQ multiplex PCR, while the TCRdb copy is restricted to in-frame clones and leaves out a portion. The sample records around 140,000 clones, around 88% being singletons. Time point specified: blood 4 weeks post-SBRT, at nephrectomy. This sample's treatment: 15 Gy SBRT to primary tumor, nephrectomy 4 weeks later. The source material was blood, sampled from a patient whose treatment included radiotherapy and nephrectomy. These receptors came from a woman between 50 and 59 years old with renal cell carcinoma.

The chain joins TRBV28 to TRBJ1-4; no clear D. Trimming removed 6 bases at V and 6 bases at J, with 8 bases between. The CDR3 extends over 12 amino acids. Germline assignment: CDR1 MDHEN and CDR2 SYDVKM. The CDR3 DNA sequence: TGTGCCAGCAGGGGCCAGGATGAAAAACTGTTTTTT. Residues: CASRGQDEKLFF.

The V and J genes are TRBV6-5 and TRBJ2-7; tentative D call: TRBD1 (5 bases). Germline V lookup: CDR1 MNHEY, CDR2 SVGAGI. This CDR3 region has 14 residues. The V gene lost 2 bases and the J gene lost 0 bases, with 8 bases spanning the gap. The CDR3 loop is CASSYVTGSYEQYF. As DNA, the CDR3 is TGTGCCAGCAGTTACGTAACAGGCTCCTACGAGCAGTACTTC.

The rearrangement uses TRBV7-9 and TRBJ2-1; TRBD2 matches 16 bases. CDR1 SEHNR and CDR2 FQNEAQ come from the germline V gene (reference sequence). The CDR3 loop spans 17 amino acids. V shed 5 bases and J 7 bases; nucleotides not matched to a gene: 8. CDR3 amino acids: CASSQGLAGGPLNEQFF. CDR3 nucleotides: TGTGCCAGCAGCCAGGGACTAGCGGGAGGGCCGCTGAATGAGCAGTTCTTC.

V usage is TRBV10-3 and J usage is TRBJ1-1; no firm D call. Germline V gene data show CDR1 as ENHRY and CDR2 as SYGVKD. The ends were cut back, 3 bases at V and 3 bases at J, with 11 bases in the middle. The CDR3 runs 14 residues. The CDR3 sequence is CAISDAPRDTEAFF. The CDR3 DNA sequence: TGTGCCATCAGTGATGCCCCCCGGGACACTGAAGCTTTCTTT.

The V gene is TRBV5-1, the J gene TRBJ2-7; possible D gene TRBD1, 6 bases. Per the germline V gene, CDR1 is SGHRS and CDR2 is YFSETQ. The CDR3 length is 14 residues. V lost 3 bases to trimming and J lost 0 bases, with 10 bases between them. This CDR3 is CASSSSGASYEQYF. CDR3 DNA: TGCGCCAGCAGCTCATCAGGGGCCTCCTACGAGCAGTACTTC.

The genes are TRBV5-4 and TRBJ2-3; the D is unclear. This CDR3 is 13 amino acids long. Trimming took off 4 bases at V and 6 bases at J, with 12 bases between the two ends. In germline, CDR1 is SGHNT, CDR2 YYREEE (reference sequence). The DNA of the CDR3 is TGTGCCAGCAGCCCGGTTTATGGGGATACGCAGTATTTT. It specifies CASSPVYGDTQYF.

This clone came up a few times. CDR3 region: CSARDRVPQHF. The CDR3 DNA is TGCAGTGCTAGAGACAGGGTCCCCCAGCATTTT. The V call is TRBV20-1, the J call TRBJ1-5, with a weak D call TRBD1 (5 bases). Trimming removed 0 bases at V and 10 bases at J, with 7 bases between. Germline CDR1 reads DFQATT; CDR2 reads SNEGSKA (reference sequence). The CDR3 length is 11 residues.

The chain uses TRBV5-4 and TRBJ1-2; D unclear. The germline V and J ends were trimmed by 3 bases and 4 bases, with 7 bases remaining between them. The CDR3 has 12 residues. Germline lookup yields CDR1 SGHNT and CDR2 YYREEE (reference sequence). Here the CDR3 reads CASSSMGYGYTF. CDR3 DNA sequence: TGTGCCAGCAGCTCTATGGGCTATGGCTACACCTTC.

The chain joins TRBV5-4 to TRBJ2-7, with TRBD2 identical over 11 bases. With V trimmed by 7 bases and J by 0 bases, 3 bases remained unmatched. CDR3 length equals 14 residues. Germline V gene lookup returns CDR1 SGHNT and CDR2 YYREEE (reference sequence). The CDR3 sequence is CASSLAGGSYEQYF. The CDR3 nucleotides are TGTGCCAGCTCTCTAGCGGGAGGCTCCTACGAGCAGTACTTC. Full variable domain (remainder filled in from reference TRBV5-4 and TRBJ2-7): ETGVTQSPTHLIKTRGQQVTLRCSSQSGHNTVSWYQQALGQGPQFIFQYYREEENGRGNFPPRFSGLQFPNYSSELNVNALELDDSALYLCASSLAGGSYEQYFGPGTRLTVT.

This clone has a single count. This rearrangement joins TRBV27 to TRBJ2-2; D remains unclear. CDR3 length equals 15 residues. Germline-derived CDR1 and CDR2 are MNHEY and SMNVEV (reference sequence). Trimming took off 2 bases at V and 7 bases at J, with 14 bases between the two ends. CDR3 nucleotide sequence: TGTGCCAGCAGTTTAAGTCCCGAGGCTGGCGGGGAGCTGTTTTTT. Protein sequence: CASSLSPEAGGELFF.

This chain uses TRBV9 with TRBJ2-2; the D gene could be TRBD1 or TRBD2 (5 bases each). This CDR3 is 20 amino acids long. Germline values: CDR1 SGDLS, CDR2 YYNGEE. Trimming removed 3 bases from V and 5 bases from J, with 29 bases in between. In DNA form, the CDR3 reads TGTGCCAGCAGCGGGGGGTATGTGGAAGACCCTCAAGGGCCTACCGGGGAGCTGTTTTTT. This codes for CASSGGYVEDPQGPTGELFF.

The rearrangement uses TRBV4-3 and TRBJ2-7; possibly TRBD1 for D (5 bases). CDR1 and CDR2 (germline): LGHNA, YSLEER. V lost 2 bases and J 0 bases, leaving 17 bases between the germline ends. There are 17 residues in the CDR3. In DNA form, the CDR3 reads TGCGCCAGCAGCCAACGTGCGGTGGCAGGGTTCTCCTACGAGCAGTACTTC. The encoded protein is CASSQRAVAGFSYEQYF.

This rearrangement joins TRBV4-1 to TRBJ1-2, with TRBD1 matching over 8 bases. Per germline, CDR1 MGHRA and CDR2 YSYEKL. This CDR3 comprises 14 residues. V was pared by 4 bases and J by 7 bases, with 8 bases of the junction left unmatched. The CDR3 here is CASSPDRVLRGYTF. The CDR3 DNA follows: TGCGCCAGCAGCCCGGACAGGGTCCTTCGTGGCTACACCTTC.

In its sample, this clone was seen a few times. The V call is TRBV19, the J call TRBJ1-1; D uncertain. Germline CDR1 reads LNHDA; CDR2 reads SQIVND (reference sequence). V lost 8 bases and J 1 base, leaving 11 bases between the germline ends. The CDR3 is made up of 13 amino acids. Here the CDR3 DNA reads TGTGCCAGTTCACACCTCTCGAACACTGAAGCTTTCTTT. The encoded protein is CASSHLSNTEAFF.

The gene calls are TRBV19 and TRBJ2-7; weak D call: TRBD2 (7 bases). Germline V gene lookup returns CDR1 LNHDA and CDR2 SQIVND (reference sequence). The length of the CDR3 is 14 residues. V gave up 10 bases and J gave up 2 bases, with 18 bases separating them. The DNA for the CDR3 is TGTGCCACCAAAACGAGGGGGGGAGCCTACGAGCAGTACTTC. The encoded protein is CATKTRGGAYEQYF.

The chain links TRBV5-4 to TRBJ2-5; TRBD2 matches at 12 bases. V shed 9 bases and J 5 bases; nucleotides not matched to a gene: 11. CDR1 and CDR2 from the germline V gene are SGHNT and YYREEE (reference sequence). This CDR3 has 15 residues. In DNA, the CDR3 is TGTGCCACCAGACTAGCGGGAGATTCGGGGGAGACCCAGTACTTC. Encoded protein: CATRLAGDSGETQYF.